The 25 T cell receptor beta chains below come from one sample, sequenced in a study of molecular identifiers for immune sequencing clone quantification. TCRdb fed the PCR reads into MiXCR, producing one record per CDR3 protein. The sample lists 350,000 or so distinct CDR3 sequences, about 22% seen once, with approximately 0.8% in the top ten. Sequencing used naive CD8+ T cells from blood, with Jurkat cell RNA spiked in. This sample's subset: FACS-sorted CD8+CD4-CCR7+CD45RA+ naive T cells. These receptors were collected from a human donor in good health. Some libraries in this study had Jurkat cell RNA spiked in.

The chain couples TRBV18 to TRBJ2-3; D gene uncertain. Germline values: CDR1 KGHSH, CDR2 LQKENI. Trimming took 6 bases from V and 2 from J, leaving 15 bases between them. The CDR3 contains 15 residues. For the CDR3, the DNA is TGTGCCAGCTCGCCAATGCCGGCCCACACAGATACGCAGTATTTT. This translates into CASSPMPAHTDTQYF.

A single count supports this clonotype. A much larger clonotype is one base distant, so this may be a read error. The J gene is TRBJ1-5, the V gene TRBV27; tentative D call: TRBD1 (5 bases). CDR1 MNHEY and CDR2 SMNVEV come from the germline V gene (reference sequence). This CDR3 has 16 amino acids. Trimming cost V 6 bases and J 3 bases, with 18 bases left between them. Written as DNA, the CDR3 is TGTGCCAGCAGCCTCACCGCAGGGACGAACAATCAGCCCCAGCATTTT. Protein product: CASSLTAGTNNQPQHF.

Only a few counts were recorded for this clonotype. Just one base apart from a much larger clone, this may be a read error. The rearrangement links TRBV7-2 to TRBJ2-7; possibly TRBD2 for D (6 bases). From germline, CDR1 is SGHTA and CDR2 FQGNSA. The CDR3 runs to 14 residues. Written as DNA, the CDR3 is TGTGCCAGCAGCTCTCGGGACTTCTCCCACGAGCAGTACTTC. It is translated as CASSSRDFSHEQYF.

This clonotype came up many times. The chain uses TRBV6-5 and TRBJ2-1, with D perhaps matching TRBD1 or TRBD2 (5 bases each). Germline loops: CDR1 MNHEY, CDR2 SVGAGI. With 2 bases removed from V and 7 bases from J, the gap between germline ends came to 9 bases. The CDR3 has 13 amino acids. CDR3 nucleotides: TGTGCCAGCAGTTACGCAGGGAGTAATGAGCAGTTCTTC. Residues: CASSYAGSNEQFF.

This clonotype came up many times. The chain couples TRBV29-1 to TRBJ2-3; D is uncertain. The CDR3 is 10 residues long. The V end was cut by 3 bases, the J end by 5 bases, with 3 bases between. Germline assignment: CDR1 SQVTM and CDR2 ANQGSEA. DNA of the CDR3: TGCAGCGTTGATGTAGATACGCAGTATTTT. Translated, it gives CSVDVDTQYF.

The CDR3 sequence is CSVEDRSRGSLEQYF. The CDR3 DNA reads TGCAGCGTTGAAGACAGGTCCAGGGGAAGTTTAGAGCAGTACTTC. J is TRBJ2-7 and V is TRBV29-1; weak D call: TRBD1 (6 bases). Trimming shortened V by 0 bases and J by 7 bases, and 19 bases separated the two germline ends. The germline gives CDR1 SQVTM, CDR2 ANQGSEA. This CDR3 contains 15 residues.

The rearrangement joins TRBV30 to TRBJ2-5, with TRBD1 matching 7 bases. This CDR3 comprises 13 residues. CDR1 is GTSNPN and CDR2 is SVGIG in the germline V gene (reference sequence). V lost 7 bases, J lost 2 bases, and 7 bases stayed unmatched. The CDR3 protein is CASRGIYQETQYF. CDR3 DNA: TGTGCCTCCAGGGGGATATATCAAGAGACCCAGTACTTC.

In this sample, this clonotype turned up many times. V and J are TRBV19 and TRBJ2-3; a possible D gene is TRBD1 (6 bases). CDR1 and CDR2 from the germline V gene are LNHDA and SQIVND (reference sequence). The CDR3 is 15 residues long. Trimming took 4 bases from V and 2 from J, leaving 13 bases between them. CDR3 in amino acids: CASSTTGSLTDTQYF. CDR3 in DNA: TGTGCCAGTAGTACCACAGGGAGTCTCACAGATACGCAGTATTTT.

This clonotype was counted a few times. The V gene is TRBV6-6, the J gene TRBJ1-1, with D possibly being TRBD1 (6 bases). Germline CDR1 reads MNHNY; CDR2 reads SVGAGI (reference sequence). The CDR3 spans 16 residues. V gave up 0 bases and J gave up 6 bases, with 17 bases separating them. The CDR3 here is CASSYSIQGDLAEAFF. In nucleotides, the CDR3 is TGTGCCAGCAGTTACTCGATACAGGGCGATTTGGCTGAAGCTTTCTTT.

In the case of this clonotype: A much larger clone differs by one base, so this may be a read error. The chain is built from TRBV29-1 and TRBJ2-7, with 9 bases aligning to TRBD2. The CDR3 covers 14 residues. V lost 7 bases, J lost 3 bases, and 10 bases stayed unmatched. Germline V gives CDR1 SQVTM, CDR2 ANQGSEA. For the CDR3, the DNA is TGCAGCGCTCTAGGCGGGGGGGGTGACTACGAGCAGTACTTC. This gives the protein CSALGGGGDYEQYF.

This clonotype was detected ten times or more. V gene TRBV14 combines with J gene TRBJ2-5; D remains unclear. Deletions cut 4 bases from V and 5 bases from J, with 11 bases between. Germline V lookup: CDR1 SGHDN, CDR2 FVKESK. This CDR3 is built from 13 residues. In DNA, the CDR3 is TGTGCCAGCAGCCCTGGACCGTGGGAGACCCAGTACTTC. This sequence encodes CASSPGPWETQYF.

This chain uses TRBV6-2 or TRBV6-3 with TRBJ2-5, with TRBD1 identical over 10 bases. The CDR3 consists of 14 residues. Germline CDR1 is MNHEY and CDR2 is SVGEGT. The J segment lost 3 bases and the V segment lost 4 bases, leaving 2 bases of the junction unmatched. The CDR3 nucleotides read TGTGCCAGCAGTTGGACAGGGGGTAAAGAGACCCAGTACTTC. Translated: CASSWTGGKETQYF.

Remarks on this clonotype: A clone one base away is much larger, so this may be a read error. The rearrangement links TRBV13 to TRBJ2-1; D might be TRBD1 (6 bases). This CDR3 contains 13 residues. Germline CDR1 PRHDT, CDR2 FYEKMQ (reference sequence). The CDR3 reads CAGSSLTGREQFF. The CDR3 nucleotides are TGTGCCGGCAGCTCTTTGACAGGCCGGGAGCAGTTCTTC.

Remarks on this clonotype: Being one base from a much bigger clone, this may be a read error. The chain uses TRBV27 and TRBJ2-2; TRBD1 matches 11 bases. The V gene's germline CDR1 is MNHEY and CDR2 SMNVEV (reference sequence). There are 17 residues in the CDR3. The CDR3 loop reads CASGLSRTGGLTGELFF. As DNA, the CDR3 is TGTGCCAGCGGTTTATCCCGGACAGGGGGCCTAACCGGGGAGCTGTTTTTT.

In this sample, this clonotype turned up many times. The rearrangement uses TRBV29-1 and TRBJ2-3; D remains ambiguous. V lost 4 bases and J 2 bases, leaving 10 bases between the germline ends. This CDR3 has 13 amino acids. Germline V gene lookup returns CDR1 SQVTM and CDR2 ANQGSEA. The CDR3 sequence is CSVGTVDTDTQYF. The CDR3 coding sequence is TGCAGCGTTGGTACAGTAGACACAGATACGCAGTATTTT.

This clonotype was counted between two and nine times. V usage is TRBV19 and J usage is TRBJ2-7; 8 nucleotides align to TRBD2. This CDR3 is 15 amino acids long. The V gene end was trimmed by 1 base and the J gene end by 1 base; junction bases not matched to a gene: 3. Germline V CDR1 and CDR2: LNHDA, SQIVND (reference sequence). CDR3 in DNA: TGTGCCAGTAGTATAGGTAGCGGGACTTCCTACGAGCAGTACTTC. It is translated as CASSIGSGTSYEQYF.

This clonotype has only one observation. This may be a read error, as it is one base from a much larger clone. V is TRBV19 and J is TRBJ1-5, with TRBD1 as a possible D gene (5 bases). Germline V gene data show CDR1 as LNHDA and CDR2 as SQIVND (reference sequence). The CDR3 is 16 amino acids. This CDR3 reads CASRISQGRSNRPQHF. CDR3 coding DNA: TGTGCCAGTAGAATTAGCCAGGGAAGGAGCAATCGGCCCCAGCATTTT.

This clonotype has at least ten counts. This chain joins TRBV12-3 or TRBV12-4 and TRBJ1-5; a weak D match, TRBD1 (5 bases). This CDR3 region has 14 residues. V dropped 2 bases and J dropped 4 bases, with 9 bases sitting between them. CDR3 in amino acids: CASSLSGPNQPQHF. CDR3 nucleotide sequence: TGTGCCAGCAGTTTATCAGGGCCAAATCAGCCCCAGCATTTT.

This clonotype was detected many times. The V gene is TRBV24-1, the J gene TRBJ2-3; D uncertain. The germline V and J ends were trimmed by 0 bases and 0 bases, with 12 bases remaining between them. This CDR3 is built from 17 residues. CDR1 and CDR2 (germline): KGHDR, SFDVKD. The CDR3, as DNA: TGTGCCACCAGTGATTTGCCCCAGAGCGCAAGCACAGATACGCAGTATTTT. Encoded protein: CATSDLPQSASTDTQYF.

This clonotype was counted a few times. The chain recombines TRBV19 with TRBJ2-7; D may be TRBD1 or TRBD2 (6 bases each). In germline, CDR1 is LNHDA, CDR2 SQIVND (reference sequence). This CDR3 contains 15 residues. Trimming cost V 6 bases and J 4 bases, with 19 bases left between them. CDR3 amino acids: CASSIAGGGYYEQYF. CDR3 DNA sequence: TGTGCCAGTAGCATCGCCGGGGGCGGCTATTACGAGCAGTACTTC. Supplemented by reference TRBV19 and TRBJ2-7, the full variable domain reads DGGITQSPKYLFRKEGQNVTLSCEQNLNHDAMYWYRQDPGQGLRLIYYSQIVNDFQKGDIAEGYSVSREKKESFPLTVTSAQKNPTAFYLCASSIAGGGYYEQYFGPGTRLTVT.

This clonotype appeared many times. V usage is TRBV27 and J usage is TRBJ2-1, with 12 bases fitting TRBD1. J gave up 9 bases and V 1 base, and 4 bases lay outside the gene matches. The CDR3 runs to 15 residues. Per the germline V gene, CDR1 is MNHEY and CDR2 is SMNVEV (reference sequence). CDR3 region: CASSLWGQGAVEQFF. In DNA, the CDR3 is TGTGCCAGCAGTTTATGGGGACAGGGGGCAGTTGAGCAGTTCTTC.

This clonotype has at least ten counts. The V call is TRBV29-1, the J call TRBJ1-2; D not certain. With 1 base removed from V and 4 bases from J, the gap between germline ends came to 10 bases. The CDR3 runs to 13 residues. CDR1 is SQVTM and CDR2 is ANQGSEA in the germline V gene. The CDR3 sequence is CSVEGPDPYGYTF. Written as DNA, the CDR3 is TGCAGCGTTGAAGGGCCGGACCCCTATGGCTACACCTTC.

This clonotype was observed many times. The chain recombines TRBV2 with TRBJ2-7, with D perhaps TRBD1 or TRBD2 (6 bases each). V was trimmed by 0 bases and J by 6 bases, leaving 12 bases between them. Germline V lookup: CDR1 SNHLY, CDR2 FYNNEI. CDR3 length: 14 amino acids. The CDR3 coding sequence is TGTGCCAGCAGTGAAGCGCGGGGACACCCCGAGCAGTACTTC. Encoded protein: CASSEARGHPEQYF.

This clonotype was observed a handful of times. V and J are TRBV27 and TRBJ2-3; possibly TRBD1 for D (5 bases). Trimming removed 3 bases from V and 0 bases from J, with 19 bases in between. The CDR3 is made up of 18 amino acids. Per the germline V gene, CDR1 is MNHEY and CDR2 is SMNVEV (reference sequence). CDR3 nucleotide sequence: TGTGCCAGCAGTTTGTTGTCCCTCAGGGCCCCTAGCACAGATACGCAGTATTTT. The encoded protein is CASSLLSLRAPSTDTQYF.

This clonotype has more than one count but fewer than ten. CDR3 sequence: CASSPLSSSTDTQYF. For the CDR3, the DNA is TGTGCCAGCAGTCCACTCAGTTCTAGCACAGATACGCAGTATTTT. The chain links TRBV12-3 or TRBV12-4 to TRBJ2-3, with D unresolved. V gave up 5 bases and J gave up 0 bases, with 12 bases separating them. This CDR3 region has 15 residues.